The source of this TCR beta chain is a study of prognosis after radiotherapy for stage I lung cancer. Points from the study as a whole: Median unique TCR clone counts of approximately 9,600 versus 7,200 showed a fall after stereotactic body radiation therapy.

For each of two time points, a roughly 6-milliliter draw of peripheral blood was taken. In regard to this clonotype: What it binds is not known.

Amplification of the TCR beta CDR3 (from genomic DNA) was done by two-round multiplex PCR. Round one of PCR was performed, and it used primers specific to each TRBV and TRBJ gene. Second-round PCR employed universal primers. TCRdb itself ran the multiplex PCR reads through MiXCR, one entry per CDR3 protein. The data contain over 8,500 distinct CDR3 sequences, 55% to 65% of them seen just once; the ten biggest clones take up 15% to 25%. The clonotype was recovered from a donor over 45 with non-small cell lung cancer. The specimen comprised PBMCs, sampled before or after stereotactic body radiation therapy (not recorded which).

The CDR3 here is CSARVASGRGDEQFF. CDR3 sequence (DNA): TGCAGTGCTAGAGTCGCTAGCGGAAGAGGGGATGAGCAGTTCTTC. V is TRBV20-1 and J is TRBJ2-1, with 7 bases identical to TRBD2. The CDR3 contains 15 residues. Germline trimming cut 1 base from V and 8 bases from J; bases unmatched to any gene: 11. Germline loops: CDR1 DFQATT, CDR2 SNEGSKA (reference sequence).